This T cell receptor beta chain derives from a study of T cells in Graves' hyperthyroidism and ophthalmopathy. Study background: Peripheral blood sampling occurred at initial diagnosis, before any treatment. Study findings and constraints: By a 13 V-J model, ophthalmopathy was set apart from stable hyperthyroidism. Most clonotypes expanded in thyroid above 0.001 were likewise present in blood.

The study excluded patients with uncontrolled infection, other autoimmune disease, pregnancy or lactation. Amplification targeted TCR beta CDR3 regions from RNA transcripts. The HTBI primer set drove a first-round RT-PCR of the TCR CDR3. TCRdb processed the multiplex PCR reads anew with MiXCR; each CDR3 protein has one entry. The sample lists approximately 620,000 distinct CDR3 sequences; approximately 15% were seen once. From germline, CDR1 is MGHRA and CDR2 YSYEKL. Trimming removed 1 base at V and 0 bases at J, with 10 bases between. The CDR3 runs to 17 residues. This clonotype was found a few times. Its antigen remains unidentified.

The chain carries TRBV4-1 and TRBJ1-6; D is ambiguous. Sequencing was performed on blood. The sequence was obtained from a woman aged 35 to 49 with Graves' ophthalmopathy. The CDR3 DNA is TGCGCCAGCAGCCAAGGAGGAGCGTCCTCCTATAATTCACCCCTCCACTTT. Amino acids: CASSQGGASSYNSPLHF.